The 25 T cell receptor beta chains given below trace back to one sample, sequenced in a study of cytomegalovirus exposure and HLA in healthy donors. Clones were read by immunoSEQ multiplex PCR, and TCRdb kept only the in-frame ones, dropping some. The sample carries more than 250,000 clones, less than 95% recorded once. Sequencing input: PBMCs. The receptors stem from a woman between 25 and 40 years old in good health and CMV-seronegative.

V is TRBV6-1 and J is TRBJ2-5; D is tentatively TRBD1 or TRBD2 (5 bases each). V was pared by 0 bases and J by 3 bases, with 14 bases between. The CDR3 length is 16 residues. Germline-derived CDR1 and CDR2 are MNHNS and SASEGT. The CDR3: CASSEAQRGPKETQYF. CDR3 nucleotides: TGTGCCAGCAGTGAAGCCCAGAGGGGACCCAAAGAGACCCAGTACTTC.

This clone showed up just a few times. This chain uses TRBV5-4 with TRBJ2-5, with TRBD1 identical over 8 bases. The germline V gene has CDR1 SGHNT and CDR2 YYREEE (reference sequence). This CDR3 has 14 residues. Trimming removed 3 bases from V and 5 bases from J; junction bases left unmatched: 6. The DNA for the CDR3 is TGTGCCAGCAGCTCGGACAGGGCGTACGAGACCCAGTACTTC. Translation gives CASSSDRAYETQYF.

This chain joins TRBV5-5 and TRBJ2-3, with D perhaps being TRBD1 or TRBD2 (6 bases each). This CDR3 comprises 14 residues. CDR1 is SGHKS, CDR2 YYEKEE, per germline (reference sequence). Trimming removed 6 bases at V and 2 bases at J, with 13 bases between. The CDR3 here is CASKEGGYTDTQYF. The CDR3 DNA reads TGTGCCAGCAAAGAGGGGGGTTACACAGATACGCAGTATTTT.

The chain carries TRBV4-3 and TRBJ2-4, with 8 bases aligning to TRBD1. Germline V gives CDR1 LGHNA, CDR2 YSLEER. The ends lost 0 bases at V and 9 bases at J; junction bases unmatched: 7. CDR3 size: 15 residues. This CDR3 reads CASSQDDRGVGIQYF. For the CDR3, the DNA is TGCGCCAGCAGCCAAGATGACAGGGGAGTAGGCATTCAGTACTTC.

The V and J genes are TRBV9 and TRBJ1-3; D gene unclear. The CDR3 contains 15 residues. The germline V and J ends were trimmed by 0 bases and 0 bases, with 7 bases remaining between them. Germline CDR1 SGDLS, CDR2 YYNGEE. CDR3 region: CASSVEAHSGNTIYF. Here the CDR3 DNA reads TGTGCCAGCAGCGTAGAGGCACACTCTGGAAACACCATATATTTT.

The chain's CDR3 is CASSESGSNEQFF. Written as DNA, the CDR3 is TGTGCCAGCAGCGAAAGCGGGAGCAATGAGCAGTTCTTC. V is TRBV9 and J is TRBJ2-1, with 8 bases matching TRBD2. Germline assignment: CDR1 SGDLS and CDR2 YYNGEE. CDR3 length equals 13 residues. Trimming at V came to 3 bases and at J to 6 bases, leaving 2 bases not matched to a gene. Combining the CDR3 with reference TRBV9 and TRBJ2-1 gives the whole variable domain DSGVTQTPKHLITATGQRVTLRCSPRSGDLSVYWYQQSLDQGLQFLIQYYNGEERAKGNILERFSAQQFPDLHSELNLSSLELGDSALYFCASSESGSNEQFFGPGTRLTVL.

The chain uses TRBV7-8 and TRBJ2-7; 7 bases agree with TRBD1. The CDR3 contains 16 residues. Germline values: CDR1 SGHVS, CDR2 FQNEAQ. Losses at the gene ends were 2 bases for V and 7 bases for J; bases not matched to a gene: 14. The CDR3 protein is CASSLIDRDTTWEQYF. The CDR3 DNA sequence: TGTGCCAGCAGCTTAATCGACAGGGATACTACGTGGGAGCAGTACTTC.

The V and J genes are TRBV14 and TRBJ2-3; D is undetermined. V lost 1 base to trimming and J lost 6 bases, with 14 bases between them. The CDR3 sequence is 15 residues long. Germline values: CDR1 SGHDN, CDR2 FVKESK. DNA for the CDR3: TGTGCCAGCAGCCAAGGACGACTTACACTTGATACGCAGTATTTT. It is translated as CASSQGRLTLDTQYF.

This clone was recorded a few times. The V gene is TRBV19, the J gene TRBJ2-7; no definite D call. The CDR3 has 15 amino acids. Between the trimmed V and J ends, which lost 6 bases and 0 bases, there was a span of 15 bases. Germline-derived CDR1 and CDR2 are LNHDA and SQIVND (reference sequence). The DNA of the CDR3 is TGTGCCAGTAGGACCCGGACGGATGACTCCTACGAGCAGTACTTC. The encoded protein is CASRTRTDDSYEQYF.

The rearrangement uses TRBV7-9 and TRBJ1-4, with D unresolved. The V end was cut by 2 bases, the J end by 8 bases, with 15 bases between. Germline CDR1 SEHNR, CDR2 FQNEAQ (reference sequence). CDR3 size: 15 residues. CDR3 sequence (DNA): TGTGCCAGCAGCTTACTAACCGGAGAATACGAAAAACTGTTTTTT. Its translation: CASSLLTGEYEKLFF.

The DNA of the CDR3 is TGTGCCAGCAGCTTAGCGGCAGGGGACTACGAGCAGTACTTC. It translates to CASSLAAGDYEQYF. This chain connects TRBV7-9 to TRBJ2-7, with D possibly being TRBD1 (6 bases). Trimming removed 0 bases from V and 3 bases from J, with 9 bases in between. CDR3 length: 14 amino acids. Per germline, CDR1 SEHNR and CDR2 FQNEAQ (reference sequence).

This clone has a single count. J is TRBJ2-7 and V is TRBV11-2, with 8 positions matching TRBD2. Germline V CDR1 and CDR2: SGHAT, FQNNGV. After removal of 0 bases from V and 4 bases from J, the junction contained 5 bases not matched to a gene. The CDR3 is 15 residues long. The chain's CDR3 is CASSLEGLAGYEQYF. DNA of the CDR3: TGTGCCAGCAGCTTAGAAGGACTAGCCGGATACGAGCAGTACTTC.

V gene TRBV7-3 combines with J gene TRBJ2-6, with 8 bases fitting TRBD1. Trimming removed 5 bases from V and 4 bases from J; junction bases left unmatched: 16. The CDR3 totals 19 residues. Germline V lookup: CDR1 SGHTA, CDR2 FQGTGA. The DNA of the CDR3 is TGTGCCAGCAGCCCCCAGACAGGGGCCGCCCGGGGAGGGGCCAACGTCCTGACTTTC. Encoded protein: CASSPQTGAARGGANVLTF.

This rearrangement joins TRBV19 to TRBJ2-6; 8 bases are a match to TRBD2. The ends lost 7 bases at V and 1 base at J; junction bases unmatched: 6. Germline V gives CDR1 LNHDA, CDR2 SQIVND (reference sequence). The CDR3 sequence is 16 residues long. CDR3 sequence reads: CASTSGGASGANVLTF. CDR3 coding DNA: TGTGCCAGTACCTCGGGGGGGGCATCTGGGGCCAACGTCCTGACTTTC. Filled out from reference TRBV19 and TRBJ2-6, the complete variable domain reads DGGITQSPKYLFRKEGQNVTLSCEQNLNHDAMYWYRQDPGQGLRLIYYSQIVNDFQKGDIAEGYSVSREKKESFPLTVTSAQKNPTAFYLCASTSGGASGANVLTFGAGSRLTVL.

This chain connects TRBV28 to TRBJ1-5, with 7 bases matching TRBD1. Germline V CDR1 and CDR2: MDHEN, SYDVKM. V shed 5 bases, J shed 5 bases, and the junction held 9 bases outside the gene matches. The CDR3 totals 15 residues. The CDR3 DNA reads as TGTGCCAGCAGTACCGGGACAGTACTTTATCAGCCCCAGCATTTT. It codes for CASSTGTVLYQPQHF.

This clone was observed a single time. Written as DNA, the CDR3 is TGTGCCAGCAGCGTAGGGAAGGGGCTTGTCTACAATGAGCAGTTCTTC. It translates to CASSVGKGLVYNEQFF. The V and J genes are TRBV9 and TRBJ2-1, with D perhaps TRBD1 (5 bases). Germline V gives CDR1 SGDLS, CDR2 YYNGEE. V lost 0 bases and J 3 bases, leaving 13 bases between the germline ends. This CDR3 is 16 amino acids long. Full variable domain (outside the CDR3, taken from reference TRBV9 and TRBJ2-1): DSGVTQTPKHLITATGQRVTLRCSPRSGDLSVYWYQQSLDQGLQFLIQYYNGEERAKGNILERFSAQQFPDLHSELNLSSLELGDSALYFCASSVGKGLVYNEQFFGPGTRLTVL.

This chain connects TRBV2 to TRBJ1-5; 9 nucleotides align to TRBD1. After removal of 6 bases from V and 7 bases from J, the junction contained 10 bases not matched to a gene. Germline V gene sequence: CDR1 SNHLY, CDR2 FYNNEI. CDR3 length equals 15 residues. The CDR3 nucleotides are TGTGCCAGCAGACAGGGGGCTTTGGTAACGCAGCCCCAGCATTTT. Translating gives CASRQGALVTQPQHF.

As DNA, the CDR3 is TGTGCCAGTAAAGGTGCTAACTATGGCTACACCTTC. Protein product: CASKGANYGYTF. The chain has TRBV19 and TRBJ1-2; no clear D. The CDR3 runs 12 residues. CDR1 LNHDA and CDR2 SQIVND come from the germline V gene (reference sequence). Trimming removed 7 bases at V and 0 bases at J, with 6 bases between. The entire variable domain, with the rest obtained from reference TRBV19 and TRBJ1-2, is as follows: DGGITQSPKYLFRKEGQNVTLSCEQNLNHDAMYWYRQDPGQGLRLIYYSQIVNDFQKGDIAEGYSVSREKKESFPLTVTSAQKNPTAFYLCASKGANYGYTFGSGTRLTVV.

This sequence joins TRBV19 and TRBJ2-2; 9 positions match TRBD2. The germline CDR1 and CDR2 sequences are LNHDA and SQIVND (reference sequence). With 5 bases clipped from V and 7 bases from J, the junction kept 5 bases outside the gene matches. This CDR3 is 14 amino acids long. The chain's CDR3 is CASSASGKVGELFF. Written as DNA, the CDR3 is TGTGCCAGTAGTGCTAGCGGGAAGGTCGGGGAGCTGTTTTTT. Together with reference TRBV19 and TRBJ2-2, the CDR3 gives the full variable domain: DGGITQSPKYLFRKEGQNVTLSCEQNLNHDAMYWYRQDPGQGLRLIYYSQIVNDFQKGDIAEGYSVSREKKESFPLTVTSAQKNPTAFYLCASSASGKVGELFFGEGSRLTVL.

The chain employs TRBV9 and TRBJ2-7; TRBD2 matches at 12 bases. V shed 4 bases and J 0 bases; nucleotides not matched to a gene: 11. The CDR3 extends over 18 amino acids. The germline V gene has CDR1 SGDLS and CDR2 YYNGEE. CDR3 sequence: CASSPDGTSGFSSYEQYF. In DNA, the CDR3 is TGTGCCAGCAGCCCTGACGGGACTAGCGGGTTCAGCTCCTACGAGCAGTACTTC.

CDR3 protein: CASSLRLAGVWQETQYF. The CDR3 DNA is TGTGCCAGCAGCCTTCGGCTAGCGGGAGTATGGCAAGAGACCCAGTACTTC. The gene calls are TRBV11-3 and TRBJ2-5; 10 bases agree with TRBD2. The CDR3 is 17 residues long. CDR1 and CDR2 from the germline V gene are SGHNT and YENEEA. Trimming cost V 5 bases and J 2 bases; bases outside gene matches: 11.

CDR3 coding DNA: TGTGCCAGCCCCTACAATGAGCAGTTCTTC. This encodes CASPYNEQFF. The J gene is TRBJ2-1, the V gene TRBV25-1; D unclear. The CDR3 extends over 10 amino acids. CDR1 and CDR2 (germline): MGHDK, SYGVNS. V shed 8 bases and J shed 2 bases, with 1 base lying between them.

This clone was recorded once. This chain uses TRBV13 with TRBJ2-3, with no clear D. CDR3 size: 16 residues. Trimming took 0 bases from V and 4 from J, leaving 14 bases between them. The germline V gene has CDR1 PRHDT and CDR2 FYEKMQ (reference sequence). The CDR3 DNA reads as TGTGCCAGCAGCTTAGGGGCCTCGGGTGCTCCAGATACGCAGTATTTT. Amino acid sequence: CASSLGASGAPDTQYF.

V is TRBV11-3 and J is TRBJ2-5; 8 bases fit TRBD1. Trimming took 1 base from V and 4 from J; bases not matched to a gene: 5. CDR1 is SGHNT, CDR2 YENEEA, per germline. The CDR3 has 15 residues. This CDR3 reads CASSLVRQGLETQYF. As DNA, the CDR3 is TGTGCCAGCAGCTTAGTACGACAGGGGCTAGAGACCCAGTACTTC.

V is TRBV7-2 and J is TRBJ2-3, with TRBD1 matching 10 bases. The CDR3 has 14 residues. Germline trimming cut 3 bases from V and 4 bases from J; bases unmatched to any gene: 1. The germline CDR1 and CDR2 sequences are SGHTA and FQGNSA. The CDR3 sequence: CASSFDRGPDTQYF. Here the CDR3 DNA reads TGTGCCAGCAGCTTCGACAGGGGGCCAGATACGCAGTATTTT.